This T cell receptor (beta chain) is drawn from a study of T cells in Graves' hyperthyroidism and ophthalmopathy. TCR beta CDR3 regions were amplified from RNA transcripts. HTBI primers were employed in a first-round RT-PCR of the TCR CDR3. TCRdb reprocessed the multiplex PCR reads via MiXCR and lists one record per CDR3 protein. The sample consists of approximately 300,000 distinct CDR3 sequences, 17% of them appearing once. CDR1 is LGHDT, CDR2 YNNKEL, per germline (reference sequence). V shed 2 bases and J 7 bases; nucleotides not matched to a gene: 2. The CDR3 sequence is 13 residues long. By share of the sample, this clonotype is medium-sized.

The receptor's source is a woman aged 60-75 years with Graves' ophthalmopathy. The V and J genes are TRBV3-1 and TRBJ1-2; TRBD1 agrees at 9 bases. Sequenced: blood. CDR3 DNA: TGTGCCAGCAGCCAACTGGGACAGGGTGGCTACACCTTC. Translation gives CASSQLGQGGYTF.